This T cell receptor beta chain came from a study of post-analysis software for immune sequencing data. Tagging with unique molecular identifiers was a feature of the TCR beta cDNA libraries. TCRdb redid the calling of the PCR reads with MiXCR, one entry per CDR3 protein. The sample has some 800,000 distinct CDR3 sequences, roughly 46% seen once. J gave up 3 bases and V 3 bases, and 8 bases lay outside the gene matches. The CDR3 extends over 15 amino acids. Germline CDR1 reads KGHSH; CDR2 reads LQKENI. A word on this clonotype: The antigen is undetermined.

Notes on the study in general: Included in a set of roughly 5 TRBV segments more frequent in patients than controls were TRBV5-6, TRBV5-1 and TRBV20-1. Controls significantly exceeded multiple sclerosis patients in normalized Chao1 diversity.

This TCR came from a girl aged 10-17 years with multiple sclerosis. The gene calls are TRBV18 and TRBJ2-7; 7 bases line up with TRBD1. What was sequenced was blood. As DNA, the CDR3 is TGTGCCAGCTCACCTGAAACGGGACAGCACTACGAGCAGTACTTC. As protein: CASSPETGQHYEQYF.